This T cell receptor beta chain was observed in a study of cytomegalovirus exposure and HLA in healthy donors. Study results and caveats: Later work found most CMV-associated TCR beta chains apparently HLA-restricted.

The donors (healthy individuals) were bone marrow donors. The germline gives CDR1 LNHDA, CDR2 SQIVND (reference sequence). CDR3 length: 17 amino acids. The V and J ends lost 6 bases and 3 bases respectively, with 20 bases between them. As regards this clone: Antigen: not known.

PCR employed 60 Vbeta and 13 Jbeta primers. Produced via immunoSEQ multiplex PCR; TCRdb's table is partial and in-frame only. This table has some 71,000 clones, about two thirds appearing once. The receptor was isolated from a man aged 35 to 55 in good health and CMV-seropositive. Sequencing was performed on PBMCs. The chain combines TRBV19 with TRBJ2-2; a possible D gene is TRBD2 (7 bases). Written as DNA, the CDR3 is TGTGCCAGTAGGACCCCTCGGGGGGCGCGATACACCGGGGAGCTGTTTTTT. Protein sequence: CASRTPRGARYTGELFF.